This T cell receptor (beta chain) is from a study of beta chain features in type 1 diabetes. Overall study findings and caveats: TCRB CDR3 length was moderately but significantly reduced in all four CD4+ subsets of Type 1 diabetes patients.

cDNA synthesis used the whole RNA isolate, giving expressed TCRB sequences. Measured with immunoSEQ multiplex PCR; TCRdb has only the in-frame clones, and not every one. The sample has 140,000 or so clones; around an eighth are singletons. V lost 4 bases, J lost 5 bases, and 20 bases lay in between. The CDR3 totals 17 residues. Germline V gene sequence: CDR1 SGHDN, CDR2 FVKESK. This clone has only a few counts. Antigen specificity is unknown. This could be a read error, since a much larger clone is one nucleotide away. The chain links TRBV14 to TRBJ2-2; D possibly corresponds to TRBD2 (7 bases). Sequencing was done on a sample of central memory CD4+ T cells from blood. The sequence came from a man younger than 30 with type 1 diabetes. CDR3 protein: CASSRTISGRGTGELFF. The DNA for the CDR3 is TGTGCCAGCAGCCGAACAATAAGTGGGAGGGGGACCGGGGAGCTGTTTTTT.